The present T cell receptor (beta chain) was sequenced within a study of CD8+CD57+ T cells in acquired aplastic anemia. The germline V gene encodes CDR1 SGHDT and CDR2 YYEEEE. The CDR3 sequence is 15 residues long. With 0 bases removed from V and 0 bases from J, the gap between germline ends came to 9 bases. Genomic DNA, serving as template, underwent TCR beta VDJ and CDR3 profiling. Each CDR3 protein is one row after TCRdb ran MiXCR on the reads. The table shows 130,000 or so distinct CDR3 sequences, with less than 45% occurring only once. This sequence was found in a human donor in good health, serving as a control. This chain joins TRBV5-6 and TRBJ1-2; D unclear. Sequenced: sorted CD4+, CD8+, or CD8+CD57+ T cells (not recorded which) from PBMCs. CDR3 in DNA: TGTGCCAGCAGCTTGGTTCCAGCAGCTAACTATGGCTACACCTTC. Translation: CASSLVPAANYGYTF.